The sequence of this TCR beta chain was determined in a study of molecular identifiers for immune sequencing clone quantification. Study details: Naive CD8 cell RNA, from 20,000 or 100,000 cells, was split five ways in replicates, with four sequenced.

This clonotype was seen repeatedly, ten times or more. Germline V gene data show CDR1 as MDHEN and CDR2 as SYDVKM. Trimming shortened V by 5 bases and J by 0 bases, and 11 bases separated the two germline ends. The CDR3 totals 14 residues. A single record per CDR3 protein comes from TCRdb applying MiXCR to the PCR reads. This table has approximately 550,000 distinct CDR3 sequences, about 21% appearing once. Specimen: naive CD8+ T cells from blood, with Jurkat cell RNA spiked in. The subset: FACS-sorted CD8+CD4-CCR7+CD45RA+ naive T cells. The receptor was isolated from a human donor in good health. Some libraries in this study had Jurkat cell RNA spiked in. The chain couples TRBV28 to TRBJ2-7; D is unresolved. The CDR3 spells CASSTRPNSYEQYF. The DNA for the CDR3 is TGTGCCAGCAGTACCCGACCAAACTCCTACGAGCAGTACTTC.